The clone carrying this T cell receptor (beta chain) was seen at least ten times. Its cognate antigen is unknown. With 6 bases removed from V and 4 bases from J, the gap between germline ends came to 16 bases. The CDR3 has 15 amino acids. Germline V gives CDR1 MNHEY, CDR2 SVGEGT. These data belong to a study of CD8 T cells in ankylosing spondylitis. Study observations and caveats: Disease-linked clones were reportedly significantly enriched in matched ankylosing spondylitis synovial fluid. One TCR beta motif, made up of about 8 highly homologous variants, appeared characteristic of ankylosing spondylitis blood. Past research had described some motif variants in reactive arthritis synovial fluid and blood.

MiXCR, run by TCRdb on the 5' RACE reads, gives a single entry per CDR3 protein. The table has 390,000 or so distinct CDR3 sequences, around 20% seen once; the top ten hold about a sixth. The clonotype comes from a male donor with ankylosing spondylitis. The chain recombines TRBV6-2 or TRBV6-3 with TRBJ2-1; D not certain. Sequences were obtained from blood, either unsorted or a sorted T cell fraction (not recorded which). CDR3 in amino acids: CASRPPGDTYNEQFF. CDR3 nucleotide sequence: TGTGCCAGCAGACCCCCCGGAGATACTTACAATGAGCAGTTCTTC.